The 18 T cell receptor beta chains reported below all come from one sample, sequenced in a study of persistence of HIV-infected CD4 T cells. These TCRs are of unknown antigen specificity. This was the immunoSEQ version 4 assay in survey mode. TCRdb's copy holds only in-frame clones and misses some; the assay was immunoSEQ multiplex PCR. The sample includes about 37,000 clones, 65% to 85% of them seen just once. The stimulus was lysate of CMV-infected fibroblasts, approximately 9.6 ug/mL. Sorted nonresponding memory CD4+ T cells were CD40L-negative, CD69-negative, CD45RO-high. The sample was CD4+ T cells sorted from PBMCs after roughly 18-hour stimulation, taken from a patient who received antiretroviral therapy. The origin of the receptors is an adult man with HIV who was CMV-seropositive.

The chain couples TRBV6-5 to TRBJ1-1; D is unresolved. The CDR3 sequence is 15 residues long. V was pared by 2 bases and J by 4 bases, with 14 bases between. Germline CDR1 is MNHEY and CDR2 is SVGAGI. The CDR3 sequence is CASSYGAGRVTEAFF. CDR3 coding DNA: TGTGCCAGCAGTTACGGAGCCGGGCGGGTCACTGAAGCTTTCTTT.

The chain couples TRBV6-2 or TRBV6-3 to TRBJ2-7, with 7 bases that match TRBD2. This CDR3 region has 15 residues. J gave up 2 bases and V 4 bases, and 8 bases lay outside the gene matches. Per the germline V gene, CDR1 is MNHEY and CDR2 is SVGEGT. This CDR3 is CASSSRQAGTYEQYF. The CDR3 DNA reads TGTGCCAGCAGTTCCCGGCAAGCGGGGACCTACGAGCAGTACTTC.

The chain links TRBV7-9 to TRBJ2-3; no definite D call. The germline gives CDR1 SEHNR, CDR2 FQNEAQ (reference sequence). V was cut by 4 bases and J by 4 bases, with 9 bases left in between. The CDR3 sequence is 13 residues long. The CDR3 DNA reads TGTGCCAGCAGCTCCAGGTGGGCAGATACGCAGTATTTT. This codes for CASSSRWADTQYF.

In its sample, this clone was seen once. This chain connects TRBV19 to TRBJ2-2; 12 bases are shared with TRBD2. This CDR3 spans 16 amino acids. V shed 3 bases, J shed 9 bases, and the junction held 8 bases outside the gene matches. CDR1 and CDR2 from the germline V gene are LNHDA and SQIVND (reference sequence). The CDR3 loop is CASSIVASGGARELFF. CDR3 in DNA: TGTGCCAGTAGTATCGTAGCTAGCGGGGGGGCCAGGGAGCTGTTTTTT.

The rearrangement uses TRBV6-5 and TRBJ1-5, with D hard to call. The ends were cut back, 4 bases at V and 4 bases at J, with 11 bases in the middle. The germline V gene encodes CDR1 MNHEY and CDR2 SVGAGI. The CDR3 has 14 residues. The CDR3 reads CASSSGGQNQPQHF. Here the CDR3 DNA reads TGTGCCAGCAGTTCCGGAGGGCAGAATCAGCCCCAGCATTTT.

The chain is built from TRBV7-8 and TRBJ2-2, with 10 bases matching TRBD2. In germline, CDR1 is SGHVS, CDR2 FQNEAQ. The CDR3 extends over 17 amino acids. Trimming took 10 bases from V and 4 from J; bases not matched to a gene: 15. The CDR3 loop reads CATRGLAGVTSTGELFF. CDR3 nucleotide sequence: TGTGCCACCCGGGGGCTAGCGGGGGTTACGAGCACCGGGGAGCTGTTTTTT. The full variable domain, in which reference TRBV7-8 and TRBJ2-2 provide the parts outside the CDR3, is GAGVSQSPRYKVAKRGQDVALRCDPISGHVSLFWYQQALGQGPEFLTYFQNEAQLDKSGLPSDRFFAERPEGSVSTLKIQRTQQEDSAVYLCATRGLAGVTSTGELFFGEGSRLTVL.

The CDR3: CASSQGRAGGLRTYNEQFF. DNA of the CDR3: TGCGCCAGCAGCCAGGGCAGGGCGGGGGGGCTCCGGACCTACAATGAGCAGTTCTTC. This rearrangement joins TRBV4-1 to TRBJ2-1; 9 positions match TRBD2. This CDR3 is 19 amino acids long. Germline trimming cut 3 bases from V and 2 bases from J; bases unmatched to any gene: 14. Germline values: CDR1 MGHRA, CDR2 YSYEKL.

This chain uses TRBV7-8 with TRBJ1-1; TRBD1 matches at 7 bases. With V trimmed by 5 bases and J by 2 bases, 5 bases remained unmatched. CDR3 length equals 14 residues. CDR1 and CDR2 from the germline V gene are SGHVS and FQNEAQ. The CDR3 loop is CASSPRDRNTEAFF. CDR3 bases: TGTGCCAGCAGCCCAAGGGACAGAAACACTGAAGCTTTCTTT.

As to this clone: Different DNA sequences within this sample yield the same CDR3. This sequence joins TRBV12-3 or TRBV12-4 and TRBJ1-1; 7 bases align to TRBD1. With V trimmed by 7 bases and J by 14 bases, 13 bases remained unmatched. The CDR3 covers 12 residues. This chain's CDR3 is CASTLSTGAAFF. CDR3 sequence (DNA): TGTGCCAGCACCTTATCAACAGGGGCAGCCTTCTTT.

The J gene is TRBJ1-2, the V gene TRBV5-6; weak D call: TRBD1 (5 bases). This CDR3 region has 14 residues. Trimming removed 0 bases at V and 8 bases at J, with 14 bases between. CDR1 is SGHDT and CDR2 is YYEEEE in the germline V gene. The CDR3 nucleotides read TGTGCCAGCAGCTTGGGACAGCTCATCGGAGGCTACACCTTC. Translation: CASSLGQLIGGYTF.

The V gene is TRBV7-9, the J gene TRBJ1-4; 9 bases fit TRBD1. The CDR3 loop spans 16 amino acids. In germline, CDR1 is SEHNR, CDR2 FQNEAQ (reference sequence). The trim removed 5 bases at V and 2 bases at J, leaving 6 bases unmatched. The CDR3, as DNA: TGTGCCAGCAGCCCCCTAGGGACAGGGACTAATGAAAAACTGTTTTTT. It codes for CASSPLGTGTNEKLFF. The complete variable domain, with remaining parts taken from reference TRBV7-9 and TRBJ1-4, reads DTGVSQNPRHKITKRGQNVTFRCDPISEHNRLYWYRQTLGQGPEFLTYFQNEAQLEKSRLLSDRFSAERPKGSFSTLEIQRTEQGDSAMYLCASSPLGTGTNEKLFFGSGTQLSVL.

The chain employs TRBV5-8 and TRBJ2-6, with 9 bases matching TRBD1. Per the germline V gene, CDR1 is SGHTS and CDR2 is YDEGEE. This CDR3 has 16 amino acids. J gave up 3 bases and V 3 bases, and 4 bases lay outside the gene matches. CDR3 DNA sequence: TGTGCCAGCAGCTCGGACAGGGGCCTTGGGGCCAACGTCCTGACTTTC. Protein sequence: CASSSDRGLGANVLTF.

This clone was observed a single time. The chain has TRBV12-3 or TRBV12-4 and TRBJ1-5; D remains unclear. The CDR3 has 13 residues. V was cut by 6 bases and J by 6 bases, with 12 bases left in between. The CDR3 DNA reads TGTGCCAGCAGCAATACCCTCGGTCAGCCCCAGCATTTT. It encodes CASSNTLGQPQHF.

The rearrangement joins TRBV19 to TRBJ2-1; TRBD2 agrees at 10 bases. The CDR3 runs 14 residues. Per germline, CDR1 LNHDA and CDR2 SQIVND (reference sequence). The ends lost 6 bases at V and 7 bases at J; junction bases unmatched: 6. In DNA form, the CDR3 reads TGTGCCAGTAGACAAGCGGGGGGGCGAAATGAGCAGTTCTTC. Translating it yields CASRQAGGRNEQFF.

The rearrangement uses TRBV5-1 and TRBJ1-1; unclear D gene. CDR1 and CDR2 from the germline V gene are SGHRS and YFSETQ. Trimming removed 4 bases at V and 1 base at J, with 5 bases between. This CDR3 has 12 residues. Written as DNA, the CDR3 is TGCGCCAGCAGCGTGGAGAACACTGAAGCTTTCTTT. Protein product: CASSVENTEAFF.

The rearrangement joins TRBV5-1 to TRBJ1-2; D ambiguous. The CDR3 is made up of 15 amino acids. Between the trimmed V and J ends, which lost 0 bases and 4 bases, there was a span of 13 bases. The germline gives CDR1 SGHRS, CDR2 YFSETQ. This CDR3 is CASSLEGRLSYGYTF. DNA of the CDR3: TGCGCCAGCAGCTTGGAGGGAAGACTCAGCTATGGCTACACCTTC.

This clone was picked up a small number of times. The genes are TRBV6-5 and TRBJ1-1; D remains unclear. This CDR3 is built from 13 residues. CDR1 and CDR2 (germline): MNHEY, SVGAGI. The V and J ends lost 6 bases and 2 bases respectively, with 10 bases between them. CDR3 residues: CASRDRYNTEAFF. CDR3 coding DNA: TGTGCCAGCAGGGACCGATACAACACTGAAGCTTTCTTT.

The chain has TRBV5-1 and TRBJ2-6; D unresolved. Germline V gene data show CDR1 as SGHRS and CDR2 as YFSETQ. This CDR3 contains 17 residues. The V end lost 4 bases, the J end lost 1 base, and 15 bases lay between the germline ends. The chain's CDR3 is CASSPEKSNSGANVLTF. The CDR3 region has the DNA TGCGCCAGCAGCCCTGAAAAGTCCAATTCTGGGGCCAACGTCCTGACTTTC.